The next 10 T cell receptor beta chains were all read from a single sample in a study of blood T cell repertoires in COVID-19. Sequencing was performed with immunoSEQ multiplex PCR; in TCRdb, only in-frame clones are kept and a portion is missing. The sample includes about 54,000 clones, 85% to 95% of them seen just once. What was sequenced was peripheral blood. Source of these receptors: a man between 50 and 59 years old with acute or convalescent COVID-19.

V usage is TRBV7-9 and J usage is TRBJ1-6; D is unclear. Deletions cut 2 bases from V and 0 bases from J, with 8 bases between. This CDR3 has 16 amino acids. CDR1 SEHNR and CDR2 FQNEAQ come from the germline V gene (reference sequence). CDR3 DNA sequence: TGTGCCAGCAGCTTAAAGGGAGTCTCCTATAATTCACCCCTCCACTTT. This sequence encodes CASSLKGVSYNSPLHF.

This chain connects TRBV12-3 or TRBV12-4 to TRBJ1-1; possibly TRBD1 for D (6 bases). This CDR3 has 13 amino acids. V was cut by 7 bases and J by 3 bases, with 12 bases left in between. The CDR3 protein is CASTGGLYTEAFF. The CDR3 coding sequence is TGTGCCAGCACCGGGGGGCTGTACACTGAAGCTTTCTTT.

The J gene is TRBJ1-6, the V gene TRBV9, with 10 positions matching TRBD1. Per germline, CDR1 SGDLS and CDR2 YYNGEE. The CDR3 is made up of 15 amino acids. V lost 3 bases, J lost 11 bases, and 8 bases stayed unmatched. The CDR3 DNA reads TGTGCCAGCAGCGGACCGGGACAGGGGTTTCCACCCCTCCACTTT. Its translation: CASSGPGQGFPPLHF. Full variable domain (missing parts from reference TRBV9 and TRBJ1-6): DSGVTQTPKHLITATGQRVTLRCSPRSGDLSVYWYQQSLDQGLQFLIQYYNGEERAKGNILERFSAQQFPDLHSELNLSSLELGDSALYFCASSGPGQGFPPLHFGNGTRLTVT.

The chain is built from TRBV6-7 and TRBJ2-1, with 12 nucleotides matching TRBD2. TRBV6-7 carries the ORF label, with uncertain function. This CDR3 comprises 17 residues. V shed 5 bases, J shed 4 bases, and the junction held 9 bases outside the gene matches. DNA of the CDR3: TGTGCCAGCAGTACCAAAGGACTAGCGGGGACTTACAATGAGCAGTTCTTC. It is translated as CASSTKGLAGTYNEQFF.

V and J are TRBV2 and TRBJ1-1; 7 positions agree with TRBD1. Germline V gives CDR1 SNHLY, CDR2 FYNNEI. CDR3 length equals 14 residues. V dropped 7 bases and J dropped 0; count of bases not matched to a gene: 5. The CDR3, as DNA: TGTGCCAGCACGAGGGGGCAGTTGAACACTGAAGCTTTCTTT. Translating gives CASTRGQLNTEAFF.

The rearrangement uses TRBV19 and TRBJ1-1; D may be TRBD1 (5 bases). CDR1 and CDR2 from the germline V gene are LNHDA and SQIVND (reference sequence). The germline V and J ends were trimmed by 3 bases and 1 base, with 18 bases remaining between them. This CDR3 is 17 amino acids long. The CDR3 DNA follows: TGTGCCAGTAGTATTGAAGGGGCCAGTCGCCCGAACACTGAAGCTTTCTTT. Translation: CASSIEGASRPNTEAFF.

The gene calls are TRBV19 and TRBJ2-5, with TRBD1 as a possible D gene (6 bases). This CDR3 spans 15 amino acids. Trimming shortened V by 1 base and J by 4 bases, and 13 bases separated the two germline ends. The germline gives CDR1 LNHDA, CDR2 SQIVND (reference sequence). CDR3 nucleotide sequence: TGTGCCAGTAGTATAGCGCAGGGGTGGTCAGAGACCCAGTACTTC. Its protein is CASSIAQGWSETQYF.

The chain recombines TRBV10-3 with TRBJ2-1, with 10 bases that match TRBD2. In germline, CDR1 is ENHRY, CDR2 SYGVKD. There are 14 residues in the CDR3. With 11 bases clipped from V and 3 bases from J, the junction kept 7 bases outside the gene matches. In nucleotides, the CDR3 is TGTGCCTCGGCCGGGACTAGCGACTACAATGAGCAGTTCTTC. Its translation is CASAGTSDYNEQFF.

This clone was counted once. The rearrangement links TRBV6-5 to TRBJ1-1; 8 nucleotides align to TRBD1. J lost 8 bases, V lost 2 bases, and 7 bases had no gene match. The CDR3 extends over 14 amino acids. Germline V gene lookup returns CDR1 MNHEY and CDR2 SVGAGI. CDR3 amino acids: CASSYTGQVGEAFF. In DNA form, the CDR3 reads TGTGCCAGCAGTTACACGGGACAGGTTGGAGAAGCTTTCTTT.

This clone was seen once. This chain uses TRBV9 with TRBJ2-3, with 7 positions matching TRBD1. This CDR3 spans 14 amino acids. The ends lost 4 bases at V and 6 bases at J; junction bases unmatched: 8. CDR1 and CDR2 from the germline V gene are SGDLS and YYNGEE. The CDR3 sequence is CASSFRTGGDTQYF. As DNA, the CDR3 is TGTGCCAGCAGCTTCAGGACAGGCGGGGATACGCAGTATTTT.